Shown below are 2 T cell receptor beta chains from a single sample sequenced in a study of identical twins. Via MiXCR, TCRdb re-called the 5' RACE reads, giving one row per CDR3 protein. The sample holds approximately 680,000 distinct CDR3 sequences, roughly 6.6% seen once. The data also belong to a second study, concerning yellow fever vaccine responses in identical twins.

The sequenced material came from PBMCs. The receptors come from a woman between 18 and 29 years old in good health.

The chain links TRBV12-3 or TRBV12-4 to TRBJ1-5; D is ambiguous. The CDR3 runs to 14 residues. V was pared by 2 bases and J by 5 bases, with 10 bases between. CDR3 sequence (DNA): TGTGCCAGCAGTTTACTCGGGCAGCATCAGCCCCAGCATTTT. Amino acids: CASSLLGQHQPQHF.

This clonotype was picked up many times. The rearrangement uses TRBV4-1 and TRBJ2-1; D is ambiguous. V was clipped by 5 bases and J by 7 bases, with 12 bases between them. CDR1 is MGHRA, CDR2 YSYEKL, per germline. This CDR3 is built from 13 residues. The CDR3 spells CASSLDPGNEQFF. In nucleotides, the CDR3 is TGCGCCAGCAGCTTGGATCCCGGGAATGAGCAGTTCTTC.